Below, 32 T cell receptor beta chains from the same sample are listed, as sequenced in a study of cytomegalovirus exposure and HLA in healthy donors. Generated by immunoSEQ multiplex PCR, the TCRdb table keeps only in-frame clones and is missing some. The top ten clones hold approximately 0.9% of a sample with 250,000 to 400,000 clones, around 90% of them seen once. Sequenced input: PBMCs. The receptors were sampled from a man aged 25-45 years in good health and CMV-seronegative.

The chain recombines TRBV7-9 with TRBJ2-7, with 10 positions matching TRBD1. V gave up 5 bases and J gave up 3 bases; unmatched junction bases: 7. The germline V gene has CDR1 SEHNR and CDR2 FQNEAQ (reference sequence). This CDR3 is 15 amino acids long. In DNA, the CDR3 is TGTGCCAGCAGCACCCGGGACAGGGGAATCTACGAGCAGTACTTC. Encoded protein: CASSTRDRGIYEQYF.

The V and J genes are TRBV7-9 and TRBJ2-7; no firm D call. This CDR3 contains 13 residues. The germline gives CDR1 SEHNR, CDR2 FQNEAQ (reference sequence). Trimming removed 0 bases at V and 10 bases at J, with 13 bases between. CDR3 in DNA: TGTGCCAGCAGCTTAGCTCTCGTGGCTCCCCAGTACTTC. This gives the protein CASSLALVAPQYF. The whole variable domain, filled in from reference TRBV7-9 and TRBJ2-7, reads DTGVSQNPRHKITKRGQNVTFRCDPISEHNRLYWYRQTLGQGPEFLTYFQNEAQLEKSRLLSDRFSAERPKGSFSTLEIQRTEQGDSAMYLCASSLALVAPQYFGPGTRLTVT.

The chain uses TRBV5-6 and TRBJ1-2; no definite D call. With 0 bases removed from V and 1 base from J, the gap between germline ends came to 7 bases. The CDR3 is 14 amino acids. Germline V lookup: CDR1 SGHDT, CDR2 YYEEEE. The CDR3 coding sequence is TGTGCCAGCAGCTTGGACGGGTTTAACTATGGCTACACCTTC. Its protein product is CASSLDGFNYGYTF. Supplemented by reference TRBV5-6 and TRBJ1-2, the full variable domain reads DAGVTQSPTHLIKTRGQQVTLRCSPKSGHDTVSWYQQALGQGPQFIFQYYEEEERQRGNFPDRFSGHQFPNYSSELNVNALLLGDSALYLCASSLDGFNYGYTFGSGTRLTVV.

V gene TRBV25-1 combines with J gene TRBJ2-2; 7 bases agree with TRBD1. This CDR3 comprises 14 residues. With 5 bases clipped from V and 5 bases from J, the junction kept 5 bases outside the gene matches. Germline V lookup: CDR1 MGHDK, CDR2 SYGVNS. CDR3 nucleotides: TGTGCCAGCAGTAGGACAGGAACGACCGGGGAGCTGTTTTTT. Translation gives CASSRTGTTGELFF.

This chain connects TRBV7-2 to TRBJ1-1; D not certain. The CDR3 extends over 15 amino acids. Deletions cut 3 bases from V and 1 base from J, with 12 bases between. The germline CDR1 and CDR2 sequences are SGHTA and FQGNSA. The CDR3, as DNA: TGTGCCAGCAGCTTCCCGTCGGGTTGGAACACTGAAGCTTTCTTT. Its translation is CASSFPSGWNTEAFF.

This sequence joins TRBV5-4 and TRBJ1-1; 7 bases align to TRBD1. V trimming: 4 bases; J trimming: 3 bases; junction bases outside the gene matches: 12. The length of the CDR3 is 16 residues. From germline, CDR1 is SGHNT and CDR2 YYREEE (reference sequence). The CDR3 here is CASSPAGGLVHTEAFF. CDR3 DNA: TGTGCCAGCAGCCCGGCAGGGGGACTCGTGCACACTGAAGCTTTCTTT.

The chain carries TRBV6-5 and TRBJ2-5, with 8 bases that match TRBD2. Trimming removed 0 bases from V and 5 bases from J; junction bases left unmatched: 2. Germline loops: CDR1 MNHEY, CDR2 SVGAGI. This CDR3 has 14 amino acids. The CDR3 DNA reads TGTGCCAGCAGTTACTCGACTAGCGCGGAGACCCAGTACTTC. It is translated as CASSYSTSAETQYF.

By its share, this clone is medium-sized. The rearrangement uses TRBV6-1 and TRBJ1-2; D remains unclear. CDR1 is MNHNS, CDR2 SASEGT, per germline. V was shortened by 1 base and J by 6 bases, with 12 bases between the two germline ends. This CDR3 has 14 amino acids. CDR3 sequence: CASSEDPTYDGYTF. The CDR3, as DNA: TGTGCCAGCAGTGAAGATCCGACTTACGATGGCTACACCTTC.

The chain couples TRBV7-9 to TRBJ2-7; no clear D. There are 14 residues in the CDR3. V lost 2 bases and J lost 0, with 8 bases in between. Germline CDR1 and CDR2: SEHNR and FQNEAQ (reference sequence). The CDR3 nucleotides read TGTGCCAGCAGCTTATCTCTGAGCTCCTACGAGCAGTACTTC. This sequence encodes CASSLSLSSYEQYF.

V is TRBV6-5 and J is TRBJ2-7; 12 nucleotides align to TRBD1. Germline CDR1 reads MNHEY; CDR2 reads SVGAGI. There are 15 residues in the CDR3. Trimming took 4 bases from V and 5 from J; bases not matched to a gene: 6. CDR3 bases: TGTGCCAGCAGTTCCCGGGACAGGGGGCAAGACGAGCAGTACTTC. The encoded protein is CASSSRDRGQDEQYF.

V usage is TRBV18 and J usage is TRBJ1-4; D possibly corresponds to TRBD1 (6 bases). The CDR3 is made up of 16 amino acids. Germline CDR1 KGHSH, CDR2 LQKENI. Trimming cost V 1 base and J 5 bases, with 14 bases left between them. The chain's CDR3 is CASSPLQTGVNEKLFF. The DNA for the CDR3 is TGTGCCAGCTCACCACTCCAGACAGGAGTAAATGAAAAACTGTTTTTT.

The chain is built from TRBV25-1 and TRBJ2-5; 8 bases agree with TRBD2. V was pared by 3 bases and J by 7 bases, with 10 bases of the junction left unmatched. From germline, CDR1 is MGHDK and CDR2 SYGVNS. This CDR3 has 15 residues. The CDR3 DNA sequence: TGTGCCAGCAGTGAGTCCCGGGGGGGCGCGGGGACCCAGTACTTC. It is translated as CASSESRGGAGTQYF.

This chain connects TRBV2 to TRBJ1-4, with TRBD1 matching over 9 bases. The V gene's germline CDR1 is SNHLY and CDR2 FYNNEI. This CDR3 has 15 amino acids. The ends lost 2 bases at V and 8 bases at J; junction bases unmatched: 6. CDR3 in amino acids: CASSEQQGAREKLFF. The CDR3 DNA sequence: TGTGCCAGCAGTGAACAACAGGGGGCTCGAGAAAAACTGTTTTTT.

The V and J genes are TRBV10-3 and TRBJ1-2; a weak D match, TRBD1 (6 bases). Germline values: CDR1 ENHRY, CDR2 SYGVKD. The CDR3 sequence is 15 residues long. Trimming cost V 3 bases and J 0 bases, with 11 bases left between them. The chain's CDR3 is CAISDGQGPNYGYTF. CDR3 DNA: TGTGCCATCAGTGATGGCCAGGGGCCTAACTATGGCTACACCTTC.

The rearrangement joins TRBV9 to TRBJ2-7, with D possibly matching TRBD2 (6 bases). The germline V and J ends were trimmed by 4 bases and 1 base, with 15 bases remaining between them. The CDR3 totals 15 residues. Germline loops: CDR1 SGDLS, CDR2 YYNGEE. The CDR3 nucleotides are TGTGCCAGCAGCCCCGGCGGGACTCTATCCTACGAGCAGTACTTC. It specifies CASSPGGTLSYEQYF.

The chain carries TRBV11-2 and TRBJ1-6, with 8 nucleotides matching TRBD1. The CDR3 runs 16 residues. From germline, CDR1 is SGHAT and CDR2 FQNNGV. V shed 4 bases and J 8 bases; nucleotides not matched to a gene: 10. CDR3 in amino acids: CASSSKTRGQDSPLHF. For the CDR3, the DNA is TGTGCCAGCAGCTCAAAGACCAGGGGGCAAGATTCACCCCTCCACTTT.

In its sample, this clone was seen once. The genes are TRBV7-9 and TRBJ2-1; 14 bases are shared with TRBD2. The CDR3 has 16 residues. Germline V CDR1 and CDR2: SEHNR, FQNEAQ (reference sequence). After removal of 4 bases from V and 6 bases from J, the junction contained 5 bases not matched to a gene. CDR3 nucleotide sequence: TGTGCCAGCAGCTCCCCTGGACTAGCGGGGGGCAATGAGCAGTTCTTC. Its translation is CASSSPGLAGGNEQFF.

V is TRBV27 and J is TRBJ2-7; weak D call: TRBD2 (6 bases). The CDR3 loop spans 15 amino acids. CDR1 and CDR2 (germline): MNHEY, SMNVEV (reference sequence). V was shortened by 5 bases and J by 4 bases, with 18 bases between the two germline ends. The CDR3 DNA is TGTGCCAGCAGTCTAAAACTAGCCCTTGGGTACGAGCAGTACTTC. Its translation is CASSLKLALGYEQYF.

CDR3 nucleotide sequence: TGCAGCGCCCATTGGGACACAAACACTGAAGCTTTCTTT. This encodes CSAHWDTNTEAFF. This sequence joins TRBV29-1 and TRBJ1-1, with D maybe TRBD1 (6 bases). This CDR3 has 13 residues. V was cut by 7 bases and J by 2 bases, with 14 bases left in between. Germline CDR1 SQVTM, CDR2 ANQGSEA.

The chain links TRBV19 to TRBJ1-1; D gene ambiguous. The CDR3 length is 16 residues. Trimming cost V 8 bases and J 0 bases, with 19 bases left between them. The germline V gene encodes CDR1 LNHDA and CDR2 SQIVND (reference sequence). This CDR3 reads CASFSSAAGLNTEAFF. In DNA form, the CDR3 reads TGTGCCAGTTTCTCCTCCGCTGCGGGGTTGAACACTGAAGCTTTCTTT.

The rearrangement joins TRBV4-2 to TRBJ2-2; TRBD2 agrees at 12 bases. CDR1 is LGHNA, CDR2 YNFKEQ, per germline. This CDR3 is built from 15 residues. Trimming cost V 6 bases and J 6 bases; bases outside gene matches: 5. CDR3 nucleotide sequence: TGTGCCAGCAGGTTCCTAGCGGGGGGGGCCGGGGAGCTGTTTTTT. It translates to CASRFLAGGAGELFF.

The genes are TRBV7-9 and TRBJ1-1, with unresolved D. The CDR3 spans 12 residues. Germline V CDR1 and CDR2: SEHNR, FQNEAQ (reference sequence). The V gene lost 6 bases and the J gene lost 8 bases, with 13 bases spanning the gap. This CDR3 reads CASSSHGGEAFF. The CDR3 coding sequence is TGTGCCAGCAGTTCACATGGAGGCGAAGCTTTCTTT.

The V gene is TRBV2, the J gene TRBJ2-7; 9 bases map to TRBD1. V shed 7 bases, J shed 7 bases, and the junction held 8 bases outside the gene matches. Germline values: CDR1 SNHLY, CDR2 FYNNEI. This CDR3 contains 13 residues. In DNA form, the CDR3 reads TGTGCCAGCAAGCCGGGGACAGGGTGGGAGCAGTACTTC. As protein: CASKPGTGWEQYF.

The chain employs TRBV15 and TRBJ2-7; TRBD1 aligns across 10 bases. Germline loops: CDR1 LNHNV, CDR2 YYDKDF (reference sequence). V was clipped by 3 bases and J by 4 bases; unmatched bases: 9. The CDR3 loop spans 16 amino acids. For the CDR3, the DNA is TGTGCCACCAGCAGGGGGCAGGGGACAGGGGTATACGAGCAGTACTTC. Protein: CATSRGQGTGVYEQYF.

V usage is TRBV27 and J usage is TRBJ1-3; possible D gene TRBD1, 5 bases. This CDR3 comprises 13 residues. Germline loops: CDR1 MNHEY, CDR2 SMNVEV (reference sequence). Trimming removed 2 bases from V and 4 bases from J, with 6 bases in between. The CDR3 is CASSLGAGNTIYF. In DNA, the CDR3 is TGTGCCAGCAGTTTAGGGGCCGGAAACACCATATATTTT.

This chain joins TRBV7-2 and TRBJ2-3, with TRBD2 matching 8 bases. The CDR3 length is 15 residues. V shed 1 base and J 7 bases; nucleotides not matched to a gene: 7. Germline CDR1 SGHTA, CDR2 FQGNSA. In nucleotides, the CDR3 is TGTGCCAGCAGCTTAGGGAGCGGGGGTTCTAATACGCAGTATTTT. Protein sequence: CASSLGSGGSNTQYF.

The DNA of the CDR3 is TGTGCCAGCAGCCCCAGGGATCGCTACGAGCAGTACTTC. Its protein is CASSPRDRYEQYF. The rearrangement uses TRBV27 and TRBJ2-7; D is possibly TRBD1 (5 bases). Germline loops: CDR1 MNHEY, CDR2 SMNVEV (reference sequence). The CDR3 contains 13 residues. V was pared by 6 bases and J by 3 bases, with 12 bases between.

The gene calls are TRBV6-5 and TRBJ2-3; 9 bases match TRBD2. V shed 0 bases, J shed 5 bases, and the junction held 3 bases outside the gene matches. This CDR3 has 15 amino acids. CDR1 and CDR2 (germline): MNHEY, SVGAGI. The CDR3: CASSYSRGGLDTQYF. DNA for the CDR3: TGTGCCAGCAGTTACTCGCGGGGGGGATTAGATACGCAGTATTTT.

The V and J genes are TRBV27 and TRBJ2-2; D gene unclear. The CDR3 contains 13 residues. Germline V gene sequence: CDR1 MNHEY, CDR2 SMNVEV (reference sequence). The ends were cut back, 4 bases at V and 3 bases at J, with 6 bases in the middle. CDR3 sequence: CASSSTYTGELFF. CDR3 nucleotides: TGTGCCAGCAGTTCCACTTACACCGGGGAGCTGTTTTTT.

This clone was counted a single time. The chain is built from TRBV27 and TRBJ2-7; D perhaps matches TRBD1 (6 bases). V lost 0 bases and J lost 6, with 15 bases in between. The CDR3 runs to 15 residues. Germline V lookup: CDR1 MNHEY, CDR2 SMNVEV (reference sequence). CDR3 sequence (DNA): TGTGCCAGCAGTTTATCGTCCAGGGGCGTAGTCGAGCAGTACTTC. As protein: CASSLSSRGVVEQYF.

Here the CDR3 reads CASSPAWDRRNTGELFF. The CDR3 DNA is TGTGCCAGCAGCCCAGCCTGGGACAGAAGGAACACCGGGGAGCTGTTTTTT. This chain links TRBV11-3 with TRBJ2-2; 7 bases align to TRBD1. Germline CDR1 SGHNT, CDR2 YENEEA. The CDR3 contains 17 residues. Unmatched junction bases numbered 10, after V lost 5 bases and J lost 1 base.

The rearrangement joins TRBV18 to TRBJ1-5; tentatively, D is TRBD1 (6 bases). In germline, CDR1 is KGHSH, CDR2 LQKENI. This CDR3 is built from 14 residues. Trimming stripped 10 bases from V and 2 bases from J, with 15 bases between. CDR3: CATAGGLGNQPQHF. The CDR3 DNA is TGTGCCACGGCGGGGGGCTTAGGCAATCAGCCCCAGCATTTT.